Given below is one T cell receptor (beta chain) in context. This same CDR3 is encoded by further DNA sequences in the sample. Treatment: roughly 18 received Ad26.COV2.S at low or high dose, single or two shots; 5 received placebo; per-sample allocation not given. Sampling happened 63 days after the first vaccine or placebo injection. This specimen comes from a study of Ad26.COV2.S vaccination and SARS-CoV-2 variants. Germline assignment: CDR1 MNHEY and CDR2 SVGEGT. This CDR3 is 11 amino acids long. Trimming stripped 2 bases from V and 7 bases from J, with 5 bases between. Repertoires were generated with immunoSEQ multiplex PCR, while TCRdb's copy carries only in-frame clones and drops some. This table holds roughly 500,000 clones, 75% to 90% found once.

The chain has TRBV6-2 or TRBV6-3 and TRBJ1-1; D is undetermined. The sample consisted of peripheral blood, taken in a trial of Ad26.COV2.S vaccine versus placebo. This sequence originates from a person aged 18-65 years who received the Ad26.COV2.S COVID-19 vaccine or a placebo. The CDR3 DNA sequence: TGTGCCAGCAGTTACGGAGGTGAAGCTTTCTTT. It is translated as CASSYGGEAFF.